The subject of this entry is one T cell receptor (beta chain). Its antigen remains unknown. The record originates from a study of shared clonotypes between healthy human individuals. On the study more broadly: Three plates each covered CD4 naive and memory; CD8 naive two, CD8 memory one. Study-wide results and limits: The authors expected sequencing depth to affect clonotype sharing among donors. Among non-shared clonotypes, generation probabilities were lower than among those shared by all four donors.

Evenly divided among several immunoSEQ plates was the genomic DNA of each subset. TCRdb's table, derived via immunoSEQ multiplex PCR, lists solely in-frame clones and lacks some. The table records 950,000 to 1,300,000 clones, about 74% of them present only once. Looked up from germline, CDR1 is SEHNR and CDR2 is FQNEAQ (reference sequence). The CDR3 length is 16 residues. The V and J ends lost 1 base and 5 bases respectively, with 18 bases between them. The chain combines TRBV7-9 with TRBJ2-7, with D unclear. What was sequenced was memory CD4+ T cells sorted from blood. Subset indicated: CD45RA-negative fraction. This TCR was recovered from a man younger than 35 in good health. The CDR3: CASSLDVTRSTDEQYF. CDR3 coding DNA: TGTGCCAGCAGCTTAGATGTGACCCGTTCCACGGACGAGCAGTACTTC. Complete variable domain (other parts from reference TRBV7-9 and TRBJ2-7): DTGVSQNPRHKITKRGQNVTFRCDPISEHNRLYWYRQTLGQGPEFLTYFQNEAQLEKSRLLSDRFSAERPKGSFSTLEIQRTEQGDSAMYLCASSLDVTRSTDEQYFGPGTRLTVT.